This TCR beta chain was sequenced during a study of blood T cell repertoires in COVID-19. Turning to the study itself: Material from acute and convalescent COVID-19 was sourced from the United States, Italy and Spain. PBMCs, B-cell-depleted T cells, or T cells were the source of the cDNA or gDNA that made up the material.

The ends lost 5 bases at V and 15 bases at J; junction bases unmatched: 6. Per germline, CDR1 SGHTA and CDR2 FQGTGA. The CDR3 contains 12 residues. In the authors' methods: Nucleated cell counts were estimated from reference gene primer amplification. The data were produced by immunoSEQ multiplex PCR, yet TCRdb's version contains in-frame clones alone and is incomplete. Clone size and V and J calls were adopted from that table, with D and trimming inferred from the DNA. Of a few hundred thousand clones listed, 65% to 85% are singletons. The sequence derives from a woman older than 75 with acute or convalescent COVID-19. V is TRBV7-3 and J is TRBJ2-6, with 8 positions matching TRBD1. Sample: peripheral blood. CDR3 DNA: TGTGCCAGCAGCCTCGGGACAGGTGGCCTGACTTTC. This gives the protein CASSLGTGGLTF.